Following are 23 T cell receptor beta chains from one sample sequenced in a study of blood T cell repertoires in COVID-19. Repertoires were generated with immunoSEQ multiplex PCR, while TCRdb's copy carries only in-frame clones and drops some. The sample includes about 67,000 clones, approximately 79% of them seen just once. Sequencing input: peripheral blood. These receptors all come from a woman aged 55-75 years with acute or convalescent COVID-19.

This chain connects TRBV3-1 (or the pseudogene TRBV3-2) to TRBJ2-5; no firm D call. Trimming took off 0 bases at V and 7 bases at J, with 9 bases between the two ends. The CDR3 is 13 amino acids. Germline V gene sequence: CDR1 LGHDT, CDR2 YNNKEL (reference sequence). CDR3 region: CASSQDPYPTQYF. The CDR3 DNA is TGTGCCAGCAGCCAAGATCCGTATCCGACCCAGTACTTC.

The chain has TRBV6-1 and TRBJ2-3, with 11 bases that match TRBD2. There are 18 residues in the CDR3. The V segment lost 0 bases and the J segment 2 bases; nucleotides outside the gene matches: 7. The germline CDR1 and CDR2 sequences are MNHNS and SASEGT. The CDR3 here is CASSEAVAGGIFTDTQYF. CDR3 DNA: TGTGCCAGCAGTGAAGCGGTAGCGGGGGGGATTTTCACAGATACGCAGTATTTT.

The rearrangement links TRBV19 to TRBJ1-1; D gene unclear. Germline-derived CDR1 and CDR2 are LNHDA and SQIVND (reference sequence). V was clipped by 7 bases and J by 0 bases, with 9 bases between them. CDR3 length: 13 residues. CDR3 sequence: CASKADMNTEAFF. The CDR3, as DNA: TGTGCCAGTAAAGCAGACATGAACACTGAAGCTTTCTTT.

There are a few counts of this clone. The rearrangement joins TRBV6-2 or TRBV6-3 to TRBJ1-1; D gene uncertain. Germline CDR1 reads MNHEY; CDR2 reads SVGEGT. This CDR3 contains 12 residues. Trimming shortened V by 1 base and J by 5 bases, and 5 bases separated the two germline ends. CDR3 nucleotide sequence: TGTGCCAGCAGTTACTTCAGTACTGAAGCTTTCTTT. Amino acid sequence: CASSYFSTEAFF.

This sequence joins TRBV7-6 and TRBJ2-1, with D unclear. Per the germline V gene, CDR1 is SGHVS and CDR2 is FNYEAQ. Trimming removed 5 bases at V and 6 bases at J, with 14 bases between. The CDR3 totals 14 residues. In DNA, the CDR3 is TGTGCCAGCAGCCTCACGTGGGCGACCAATGAGCAGTTCTTC. Protein sequence: CASSLTWATNEQFF.

The V and J genes are TRBV27 and TRBJ2-1; possible D gene TRBD2, 7 bases. The V end was cut by 9 bases, the J end by 4 bases, with 16 bases between. The CDR3 has 14 residues. CDR1 and CDR2 from the germline V gene are MNHEY and SMNVEV (reference sequence). The CDR3 DNA is TGTGCCAGTAGCCGGGGGGCCATTTACAATGAGCAGTTCTTC. Its translation: CASSRGAIYNEQFF.

The CDR3 coding sequence is TGTGCCAGCAGCCGCTCTAGCGGGGGGCCCTACGAGCAGTACTTC. Residues: CASSRSSGGPYEQYF. V is TRBV11-2 and J is TRBJ2-7; TRBD2 aligns across 11 bases. Germline trimming cut 5 bases from V and 2 bases from J; bases unmatched to any gene: 5. The germline V gene has CDR1 SGHAT and CDR2 FQNNGV. This CDR3 is built from 15 residues.

This chain joins TRBV3-1 (or the pseudogene TRBV3-2) and TRBJ1-2, with 8 nucleotides matching TRBD1. Losses at the gene ends were 1 base for V and 4 bases for J; bases not matched to a gene: 5. The CDR3 covers 15 residues. The germline CDR1 and CDR2 sequences are LGHDT and YNNKEL (reference sequence). DNA of the CDR3: TGTGCCAGCAGCCAAGTATCAGGGGGCCTCTATGGCTACACCTTC. The encoded protein is CASSQVSGGLYGYTF.

The chain joins TRBV5-4 to TRBJ1-1; no clear D gene. This CDR3 spans 13 amino acids. The V end was cut by 0 bases, the J end by 2 bases, with 5 bases between. Germline V CDR1 and CDR2: SGHNT, YYREEE (reference sequence). The CDR3: CASSLAVNTEAFF. The CDR3 DNA is TGTGCCAGCAGCTTGGCGGTTAACACTGAAGCTTTCTTT.

The CDR3 nucleotides are TGTGCCAGCAGTGATCCCTTAGCGGGGGGGCTAGAAGATACGCAGTATTTT. As protein: CASSDPLAGGLEDTQYF. This chain uses TRBV6-1 with TRBJ2-3; TRBD2 agrees at 11 bases. V shed 3 bases, J shed 5 bases, and the junction held 10 bases outside the gene matches. This CDR3 spans 17 amino acids. Germline values: CDR1 MNHNS, CDR2 SASEGT.

The V and J genes are TRBV5-6 and TRBJ2-2; D remains ambiguous. Looked up from germline, CDR1 is SGHDT and CDR2 is YYEEEE. Trimming pared 0 bases from V and 6 bases from J, leaving 3 bases between. This CDR3 has 12 residues. In nucleotides, the CDR3 is TGTGCCAGCAGCTTGGCCGCCGGGGAGCTGTTTTTT. This sequence encodes CASSLAAGELFF.

This sequence joins TRBV9 and TRBJ2-1; D is possibly TRBD1 (5 bases). The CDR3 sequence is 13 residues long. Deletions cut 0 bases from V and 7 bases from J, with 8 bases between. From germline, CDR1 is SGDLS and CDR2 YYNGEE. CDR3 coding DNA: TGTGCCAGCAGCGTAGGACAGCTGAATGAGCAGTTCTTC. This codes for CASSVGQLNEQFF.

This clone was found a few times. V gene TRBV12-5 combines with J gene TRBJ1-5; D unresolved. Germline assignment: CDR1 LGHNT and CDR2 FRNRAP. V was clipped by 0 bases and J by 5 bases, with 8 bases between them. The CDR3 loop spans 14 amino acids. The CDR3 protein is CASGLVKSDQPQHF. The CDR3 DNA reads as TGTGCTAGTGGTTTGGTAAAGAGCGATCAGCCCCAGCATTTT.

The CDR3 protein is CASSLAWEREGRETQYF. The CDR3 coding sequence is TGTGCCAGCAGCTTAGCGTGGGAAAGGGAGGGGAGAGAGACCCAGTACTTC. The chain carries TRBV11-1 and TRBJ2-5, with 7 bases lining up with TRBD2. V dropped 0 bases and J dropped 4; count of bases not matched to a gene: 11. Per germline, CDR1 SGHAT and CDR2 FQDESV (reference sequence). There are 17 residues in the CDR3.

The chain couples TRBV2 to TRBJ2-1; TRBD1 aligns across 8 bases. Trimming removed 1 base from V and 6 bases from J; junction bases left unmatched: 5. Germline-derived CDR1 and CDR2 are SNHLY and FYNNEI. This CDR3 has 15 residues. The CDR3 DNA reads as TGTGCCAGCAGTGAAGACAGGGGGATCCCCAATGAGCAGTTCTTC. It translates to CASSEDRGIPNEQFF.

The J gene is TRBJ2-1, the V gene TRBV27; TRBD2 is a possible D gene (6 bases). With 0 bases removed from V and 7 bases from J, the gap between germline ends came to 16 bases. The CDR3 has 16 residues. Germline V gene lookup returns CDR1 MNHEY and CDR2 SMNVEV (reference sequence). CDR3 amino acids: CASSLSGLAAGNEQFF. In nucleotides, the CDR3 is TGTGCCAGCAGTTTATCGGGACTTGCCGCTGGGAATGAGCAGTTCTTC.

This clone is classed as medium-sized. The rearrangement links TRBV4-3 to TRBJ2-1, with TRBD2 matching 8 bases. Trimming cost V 4 bases and J 5 bases; bases outside gene matches: 7. Germline V gene sequence: CDR1 LGHNA, CDR2 YSLEER. The CDR3 is 15 amino acids. CDR3 bases: TGCGCCAGCAGCCCCCAAGCGGGGGTTAACAATGAGCAGTTCTTC. Its translation: CASSPQAGVNNEQFF.

This chain uses TRBV30 with TRBJ2-2, with D possibly TRBD1 on 5 matching bases. Trimming took off 3 bases at V and 2 bases at J, with 10 bases between the two ends. CDR1 GTSNPN and CDR2 SVGIG come from the germline V gene (reference sequence). This CDR3 is 14 amino acids long. The CDR3, as DNA: TGTGCCTGGAGACAGGTGCCCAACACCGGGGAGCTGTTTTTT. Protein sequence: CAWRQVPNTGELFF.

This clone came up a few times. The chain couples TRBV11-2 to TRBJ1-2, with a tentative D call TRBD1 (5 bases). The CDR3 covers 12 residues. Germline values: CDR1 SGHAT, CDR2 FQNNGV. V was cut by 5 bases and J by 5 bases, with 9 bases left in between. The CDR3 region has the DNA TGTGCCAGCAGCGTAGGGGCTTATGGCTACACCTTC. Translating gives CASSVGAYGYTF.

This chain connects TRBV15 to TRBJ1-1; maybe TRBD1 (6 bases). Trimming cost V 2 bases and J 7 bases, with 11 bases left between them. This CDR3 contains 13 residues. Germline values: CDR1 LNHNV, CDR2 YYDKDF (reference sequence). Here the CDR3 reads CATSRRTADEAFF. For the CDR3, the DNA is TGTGCCACCAGCAGAAGGACAGCCGATGAAGCTTTCTTT.

The genes are TRBV7-3 and TRBJ2-7; 10 nucleotides match TRBD2. Germline lookup yields CDR1 SGHTA and CDR2 FQGTGA. The CDR3 runs to 18 residues. Trimming at V came to 5 bases and at J to 3 bases, leaving 16 bases not matched to a gene. CDR3 coding DNA: TGTGCCAGCAGCCCCTTTCGAGGACTAGCGGCGATGATCTACGAGCAGTACTTC. This gives the protein CASSPFRGLAAMIYEQYF. The full variable domain, with the rest looked up from reference TRBV7-3 and TRBJ2-7, is GAGVSQTPSNKVTEKGKYVELRCDPISGHTALYWYRQSLGQGPEFLIYFQGTGAADDSGLPNDRFFAVRPEGSVSTLKIQRTERGDSAVYLCASSPFRGLAAMIYEQYFGPGTRLTVT.

In regard to this clone: This specimen includes other DNA sequences encoding the same CDR3. The V and J genes are TRBV6-1 and TRBJ1-5; 7 bases match TRBD1. V shed 3 bases and J 1 base; nucleotides not matched to a gene: 3. Germline-derived CDR1 and CDR2 are MNHNS and SASEGT. CDR3 length equals 15 residues. CDR3: CASSESGGSNQPQHF. DNA of the CDR3: TGTGCCAGCAGTGAGTCAGGGGGGAGCAATCAGCCCCAGCATTTT.

A few counts support this clone. The J gene is TRBJ2-7, the V gene TRBV27; the match to TRBD1 covers 8 bases. CDR1 is MNHEY and CDR2 is SMNVEV in the germline V gene (reference sequence). After removal of 8 bases from V and 3 bases from J, the junction contained 3 bases not matched to a gene. The CDR3 is made up of 12 amino acids. The CDR3 loop is CASATGGYEQYF. The CDR3 bases are TGTGCCAGCGCTACAGGGGGCTACGAGCAGTACTTC.